These 26 T cell receptor beta chains originate from one sample sequenced in a study of blood T cell repertoires in COVID-19. The table came from immunoSEQ multiplex PCR; TCRdb's copy has only in-frame clones and leaves some out. This table has hundreds of thousands of clones, roughly 85% appearing once. The sequenced sample was PBMCs or T cells enriched from blood (not recorded which). The source is a woman between 45 and 60 years old with acute COVID-19.

The chain couples TRBV5-6 to TRBJ1-1; D unresolved. Germline V lookup: CDR1 SGHDT, CDR2 YYEEEE. Trimming shortened V by 0 bases and J by 1 base, and 7 bases separated the two germline ends. This CDR3 spans 14 amino acids. CDR3: CASSLAGPNTEAFF. In DNA, the CDR3 is TGTGCCAGCAGCTTGGCAGGCCCGAACACTGAAGCTTTCTTT.

This clone was detected only a few times. The chain has TRBV7-9 and TRBJ1-1; 9 bases agree with TRBD1. From germline, CDR1 is SEHNR and CDR2 FQNEAQ (reference sequence). The J segment lost 7 bases and the V segment lost 4 bases, leaving 4 bases of the junction unmatched. The CDR3 runs to 13 residues. CDR3 residues: CASSWDRAGEAFF. The CDR3 DNA is TGTGCCAGCAGCTGGGACAGGGCAGGTGAAGCTTTCTTT.

The chain combines TRBV7-2 with TRBJ1-2; the D is unclear. Trimming pared 1 base from V and 2 bases from J, leaving 14 bases between. This CDR3 is built from 16 residues. Germline V gene lookup returns CDR1 SGHTA and CDR2 FQGNSA. Here the CDR3 DNA reads TGTGCCAGCAGCTTAGAACAGATTGGCCGCAACTATGGCTACACCTTC. Amino acid sequence: CASSLEQIGRNYGYTF.

The V gene is TRBV7-2, the J gene TRBJ1-2; D not certain. In germline, CDR1 is SGHTA, CDR2 FQGNSA. V lost 2 bases, J lost 2 bases, and 9 bases lay in between. The CDR3 spans 14 residues. The CDR3 is CASSLIGKNYGYTF. The CDR3 region has the DNA TGTGCCAGCAGCTTAATCGGGAAAAACTATGGCTACACCTTC.

The V and J genes are TRBV14 and TRBJ1-1; 9 bases line up with TRBD1. The CDR3 spans 13 residues. The V and J ends lost 4 bases and 11 bases, in that order; junction bases with no gene match: 8. CDR1 is SGHDN and CDR2 is FVKESK in the germline V gene. The CDR3, as DNA: TGTGCCAGCAGCCGAGGACAGGGGAAGGTGGCTTTCTTT. This encodes CASSRGQGKVAFF.

This rearrangement joins TRBV5-1 to TRBJ1-1; no clear D. Trimming took off 0 bases at V and 1 base at J, with 7 bases between the two ends. CDR3 length: 14 residues. Germline V gene data show CDR1 as SGHRS and CDR2 as YFSETQ. Here the CDR3 DNA reads TGCGCCAGCAGCTTGGCTTCAGGGAACACTGAAGCTTTCTTT. Translating gives CASSLASGNTEAFF.

This clone came up a few times. The sample carries other DNA sequences with the same CDR3. This chain connects TRBV3-1 (or the pseudogene TRBV3-2) to TRBJ1-1, with 9 positions matching TRBD1. Germline CDR1 and CDR2: LGHDT and YNNKEL (reference sequence). V shed 2 bases and J 2 bases; nucleotides not matched to a gene: 3. This CDR3 region has 15 residues. The CDR3 reads CASSQRGQGNTEAFF. For the CDR3, the DNA is TGTGCCAGCAGCCAACGGGGACAGGGAAACACTGAAGCTTTCTTT.

The chain combines TRBV3-1 (or the pseudogene TRBV3-2) with TRBJ1-2; D not resolved. CDR1 LGHDT and CDR2 YNNKEL come from the germline V gene (reference sequence). Trimming stripped 5 bases from V and 4 bases from J, with 17 bases between. The CDR3 totals 15 residues. In nucleotides, the CDR3 is TGTGCCAGCAGCTCAGTTACTCGGGTTGGCTATGGCTACACCTTC. This sequence encodes CASSSVTRVGYGYTF.

Comment on this clone: This CDR3 is also generated by other DNA sequences in the sample. V and J are TRBV15 and TRBJ1-3, with D perhaps matching TRBD1 (5 bases). V lost 3 bases and J lost 3, with 12 bases in between. The CDR3 runs to 15 residues. The V gene's germline CDR1 is LNHNV and CDR2 YYDKDF (reference sequence). CDR3 nucleotides: TGTGCCACCAGCAGGGACCGCGGGGGTGGAAACACCATATATTTT. Translated, it gives CATSRDRGGGNTIYF.

The chain joins TRBV30 to TRBJ1-5; maybe TRBD1 (6 bases). Germline V gene sequence: CDR1 GTSNPN, CDR2 SVGIG (reference sequence). The CDR3 runs 17 residues. Trimming pared 0 bases from V and 6 bases from J, leaving 21 bases between. CDR3 region: CAWSVLGSGGAGQPQHF. CDR3 DNA: TGTGCCTGGAGTGTTCTGGGTTCGGGGGGCGCGGGTCAGCCCCAGCATTTT.

The CDR3: CASSQDADSRNEKLFF. CDR3 nucleotide sequence: TGTGCCAGCAGCCAAGATGCTGACAGCCGTAATGAAAAACTGTTTTTT. The chain links TRBV4-2 to TRBJ1-4; weak D call: TRBD1 (5 bases). Trimming took 0 bases from V and 4 from J, leaving 12 bases between them. The V gene's germline CDR1 is LGHNA and CDR2 YNFKEQ. The CDR3 runs to 16 residues.

The sample holds a few counts of this clone. The rearrangement links TRBV29-1 to TRBJ2-3; the match to TRBD2 covers 10 bases. Germline trimming cut 7 bases from V and 3 bases from J; bases unmatched to any gene: 4. In germline, CDR1 is SQVTM, CDR2 ANQGSEA. The CDR3 has 13 amino acids. The DNA for the CDR3 is TGCAGCGCACTAGCGGGGTTGACAGATACGCAGTATTTT. This sequence encodes CSALAGLTDTQYF.

This clone was seen a single time. The V gene is TRBV10-1, the J gene TRBJ1-1; no clear D gene. CDR1 and CDR2 from the germline V gene are WNHNN and SYGVQD (reference sequence). There are 14 residues in the CDR3. With 6 bases removed from V and 5 bases from J, the gap between germline ends came to 16 bases. This CDR3 is CASSPRGAGTEAFF. Here the CDR3 DNA reads TGCGCCAGCAGCCCCCGGGGAGCTGGAACTGAAGCTTTCTTT.

The gene calls are TRBV6-2 or TRBV6-3 and TRBJ2-2; D unclear. The germline V and J ends were trimmed by 2 bases and 6 bases, with 7 bases remaining between them. The CDR3 has 13 residues. Germline V gene lookup returns CDR1 MNHEY and CDR2 SVGEGT. As DNA, the CDR3 is TGTGCCAGCAGTTACGAAGGAGCCGGGGAGCTGTTTTTT. Protein sequence: CASSYEGAGELFF.

V usage is TRBV27 and J usage is TRBJ2-2; D unresolved. The ends were cut back, 6 bases at V and 10 bases at J, with 9 bases in the middle. Germline CDR1 and CDR2: MNHEY and SMNVEV (reference sequence). The CDR3 sequence is 11 residues long. The DNA of the CDR3 is TGTGCCAGCAGATCGTCTGTGGAGCTGTTTTTT. Protein: CASRSSVELFF.

Notes on this clone: The sample contains more than one DNA sequence encoding this CDR3. The chain couples TRBV24-1 to TRBJ2-3; the match to TRBD2 covers 7 bases. V trimming: 3 bases; J trimming: 3 bases; junction bases outside the gene matches: 2. The germline CDR1 and CDR2 sequences are KGHDR and SFDVKD. The CDR3 extends over 14 amino acids. The CDR3 protein is CATSDTGGTDTQYF. For the CDR3, the DNA is TGTGCCACCAGTGATACGGGGGGAACAGATACGCAGTATTTT.

In DNA form, the CDR3 reads TGTGCCAGCAGCTTGGACAGGGGGGGCAATCAGCCCCAGCATTTT. Protein: CASSLDRGGNQPQHF. The chain employs TRBV6-5 and TRBJ1-5; 10 nucleotides align to TRBD1. Trimming cost V 6 bases and J 2 bases; bases outside gene matches: 4. The CDR3 spans 15 residues. Germline loops: CDR1 MNHEY, CDR2 SVGAGI.

The chain employs TRBV29-1 and TRBJ2-1; 8 nucleotides align to TRBD2. This CDR3 contains 13 residues. Germline V gene sequence: CDR1 SQVTM, CDR2 ANQGSEA. V was clipped by 4 bases and J by 7 bases; unmatched bases: 6. The CDR3 reads CSVARGGGNEQFF. In DNA, the CDR3 is TGCAGCGTTGCTCGGGGGGGCGGGAATGAGCAGTTCTTC.

The chain uses TRBV29-1 and TRBJ2-2; D not certain. Germline loops: CDR1 SQVTM, CDR2 ANQGSEA. Deletions cut 4 bases from V and 6 bases from J, with 6 bases between. This CDR3 region has 11 residues. The chain's CDR3 is CSVAVSGELFF. The CDR3 DNA sequence: TGCAGCGTTGCGGTCTCCGGGGAGCTGTTTTTT.

The CDR3 loop reads CASSPTAQGMKNTEAFF. The CDR3 DNA reads TGTGCCAGCTCACCAACGGCCCAGGGTATGAAGAACACTGAAGCTTTCTTT. This chain links TRBV18 with TRBJ1-1; tentative D call: TRBD1 (5 bases). Germline values: CDR1 KGHSH, CDR2 LQKENI. The CDR3 is 17 residues long. Trimming pared 2 bases from V and 1 base from J, leaving 17 bases between.

The gene calls are TRBV3-1 (or the pseudogene TRBV3-2) and TRBJ2-2, with 9 bases that match TRBD1. The junction had 7 bases not matched to a gene; V was cut back by 4 bases and J by 4 bases. The germline V gene has CDR1 LGHDT and CDR2 YNNKEL (reference sequence). The CDR3 runs 16 residues. CDR3 loop: CASSPPGQGSTGELFF. The DNA for the CDR3 is TGTGCCAGCAGCCCCCCGGGACAGGGTTCCACCGGGGAGCTGTTTTTT.

V gene TRBV5-1 combines with J gene TRBJ2-1; TRBD1 matches at 12 bases. The CDR3 spans 15 residues. V lost 0 bases to trimming and J lost 9 bases; unmatched junction nucleotides: 4. Germline V gene lookup returns CDR1 SGHRS and CDR2 YFSETQ. The CDR3: CASSLGDRGQGEQFF. The CDR3 bases are TGCGCCAGCAGCTTGGGGGACAGGGGGCAAGGTGAGCAGTTCTTC.

The CDR3 spells CASSPVQGYTGYTF. CDR3 nucleotide sequence: TGTGCCAGCAGCCCGGTGCAGGGATACACTGGCTACACCTTC. J is TRBJ1-2 and V is TRBV7-2, with a tentative D call TRBD1 (5 bases). The germline gives CDR1 SGHTA, CDR2 FQGNSA. The CDR3 sequence is 14 residues long. V was trimmed by 5 bases and J by 7 bases, leaving 17 bases between them.

The rearrangement joins TRBV30 to TRBJ2-7; D unclear. V lost 4 bases to trimming and J lost 3 bases, with 13 bases between them. Germline V gene sequence: CDR1 GTSNPN, CDR2 SVGIG (reference sequence). This CDR3 is built from 13 residues. The CDR3 DNA reads as TGTGCCTGGACTCATGACACCTTCTACGAGCAGTACTTC. As protein: CAWTHDTFYEQYF.

The chain combines TRBV9 with TRBJ2-2; D possibly corresponds to TRBD2 (6 bases). The ends were cut back, 0 bases at V and 7 bases at J, with 7 bases in the middle. Germline V gene data show CDR1 as SGDLS and CDR2 as YYNGEE. This CDR3 region has 13 residues. CDR3 amino acids: CASSVAGVGELFF. The CDR3 bases are TGTGCCAGCAGCGTAGCGGGGGTCGGGGAGCTGTTTTTT.

The rearrangement links TRBV7-9 to TRBJ1-3; D is possibly TRBD1 (6 bases). Trimming took off 1 base at V and 0 bases at J, with 10 bases between the two ends. CDR3 size: 16 residues. Germline CDR1 and CDR2: SEHNR and FQNEAQ (reference sequence). The CDR3 sequence: CASSLVTGPSGNTIYF. The CDR3 nucleotides read TGTGCCAGCAGCTTAGTTACAGGGCCCTCTGGAAACACCATATATTTT.